This TCR beta chain was found in a study of blood T cell repertoires in COVID-19. V was clipped by 4 bases and J by 0 bases, with 7 bases between them. Germline-derived CDR1 and CDR2 are SGHNT and YENEEA. This CDR3 has 13 residues. Authors' analysis steps: Reference gene primer amplification gave nucleated cell count estimates. Assay: immunoSEQ multiplex PCR; the TCRdb copy retains only in-frame clones and omits some. V, J and clone size reflect that table, while D and trimming were determined from the DNA. This sample has 60,000 to 65,000 clones, with 65% to 90% found just once. This TCR was sampled from a woman in her sixties with acute or convalescent COVID-19. The rearrangement links TRBV11-3 to TRBJ2-7; D is ambiguous. Source material: peripheral blood. CDR3 DNA: TGTGCCAGCAGCTCGTTCGGCTCCTACGAGCAGTACTTC. The encoded protein is CASSSFGSYEQYF.